These T cell receptor beta chains were read from a single sample in a study of cytomegalovirus exposure and HLA in healthy donors. The table came from immunoSEQ multiplex PCR; TCRdb's copy has only in-frame clones and leaves some out. The sample lists 150,000 to 200,000 clones, roughly 75% seen once, with roughly 5% in the top ten. Sequencing was done on a sample of PBMCs. These TCRs come from a male donor in good health and CMV-seronegative. Each CDR3 is given with its conserved first and last residue. D genes are given only for firm matches. The size of a clone is reported for some rows only, either as once, few or many, or as a class for expanded clones.

TRBV4-2	-	TRBJ1-5	-	CASSQEGSGPNQPQHF	TGTGCCAGCAGCCAAGAGGGATCAGGGCCCAATCAGCCCCAGCATTTT
TRBV19	-	TRBJ2-2	-	CASRRLDTAGELFF	TGTGCCAGTAGAAGACTAGATACGGCCGGGGAGCTGTTTTTT
TRBV28	TRBD2	TRBJ2-7	-	CASSLTSGSRLASF	TGTGCCAGCAGTTTGACTAGCGGGTCCCGTCTCGCGAGCTTC
TRBV2	TRBD1	TRBJ1-1	-	CASRGTGGAFF	TGTGCCAGCAGAGGGACAGGGGGAGCTTTCTTT
TRBV13	TRBD1	TRBJ2-7	-	CASSSGQGVNEQYF	TGTGCCAGCAGCTCGGGACAGGGGGTTAACGAGCAGTACTTC
TRBV2	-	TRBJ1-3	-	CASSGQGLGGNTIYF	TGTGCCAGCAGTGGCCAGGGATTAGGTGGAAACACCATATATTTT
TRBV28	-	TRBJ2-5	-	CASSSPDRQETQYF	TGTGCCAGCAGTTCGCCGGACAGACAAGAGACCCAGTACTTC
TRBV14	TRBD1	TRBJ2-1	-	CASSQARTGIYNEQFF	TGTGCCAGCAGCCAAGCGCGGACAGGAATATACAATGAGCAGTTCTTC
TRBV7-9	TRBD2	TRBJ2-1	-	CASSSRLAGDNEQFF	TGTGCCAGCAGCTCCAGACTAGCGGGAGACAATGAGCAGTTCTTC
TRBV11-2	TRBD2	TRBJ2-7	few	CASSYRLAGGEYF	TGTGCCAGCAGCTACCGACTAGCGGGAGGGGAGTACTTC
TRBV6-5	-	TRBJ1-2	-	CASSTRDYGYTF	TGTGCCAGCAGTACCCGCGACTATGGCTACACCTTC
TRBV7-3	-	TRBJ2-3	-	CASSRSQEDTQYF	TGTGCCAGCAGCCGAAGCCAAGAAGATACGCAGTATTTT
TRBV6-5	TRBD1	TRBJ2-7	-	CASQTGTGTYEQYF	TGTGCCAGCCAGACCGGGACAGGGACCTACGAGCAGTACTTC
TRBV27	-	TRBJ1-1	-	CASSFISGEAFF	TGTGCCAGCAGTTTTATCTCGGGGGAAGCTTTCTTT
TRBV10-3	-	TRBJ1-5	few	CAISVQGNQPQHF	TGTGCCATCAGTGTTCAGGGAAATCAGCCCCAGCATTTT
TRBV5-4	TRBD1	TRBJ1-2	-	CASSRTGGNYGYTF	TGTGCCAGCAGCCGGACAGGGGGTAACTATGGCTACACCTTC
TRBV29-1	TRBD2	TRBJ2-1	-	CSSPGLAANNEQFF	TGCAGCTCTCCCGGACTAGCTGCGAACAATGAGCAGTTCTTC
TRBV5-4	TRBD2	TRBJ2-7	once	CASSWTSGGYEQYF	TGTGCCAGCAGCTGGACTAGCGGGGGCTACGAGCAGTACTTC
TRBV7-9	-	TRBJ2-5	-	CASSLAGGETQYF	TGTGCCAGCAGCTTAGCGGGCGGGGAGACCCAGTACTTC
TRBV19	-	TRBJ1-1	-	CASSSVMNTEAFF	TGTGCCAGTAGTTCAGTCATGAACACTGAAGCTTTCTTT